This T cell receptor beta chain was obtained from a study of T-cell memory formation after mild COVID-19. Comment on this clonotype: Its specificity is unknown.

TCRdb reanalysed the 5' RACE reads using MiXCR and keeps one entry per CDR3 protein. The sample lists approximately 300,000 distinct CDR3 sequences; more than 15% were seen once. Study-wide results and caveats: Shrinking CD4+ clones resided mostly in CM and EM, and CD8+ ones in EMRA. Clones contracting across day 15 to 85 had a balanced CD4/CD8 profile; later expanding clones leaned CD4+.

CDR3 length: 15 amino acids. V shed 6 bases and J 7 bases; nucleotides not matched to a gene: 10. Germline-derived CDR1 and CDR2 are ENHRY and SYGVKD. The sample was PBMCs or a T cell subset sorted from them (not recorded which). The chain employs TRBV10-3 and TRBJ2-1, with 9 bases that match TRBD1. The TCR comes from a man between 18 and 35 years old who had mild COVID-19 (a few samples of this study predate the infection). Cell type and time point are not known. The CDR3 DNA is TGTGCCATCAGGGGACAGGGTTGGGACTTAAATGAGCAGTTCTTC. It specifies CAIRGQGWDLNEQFF.